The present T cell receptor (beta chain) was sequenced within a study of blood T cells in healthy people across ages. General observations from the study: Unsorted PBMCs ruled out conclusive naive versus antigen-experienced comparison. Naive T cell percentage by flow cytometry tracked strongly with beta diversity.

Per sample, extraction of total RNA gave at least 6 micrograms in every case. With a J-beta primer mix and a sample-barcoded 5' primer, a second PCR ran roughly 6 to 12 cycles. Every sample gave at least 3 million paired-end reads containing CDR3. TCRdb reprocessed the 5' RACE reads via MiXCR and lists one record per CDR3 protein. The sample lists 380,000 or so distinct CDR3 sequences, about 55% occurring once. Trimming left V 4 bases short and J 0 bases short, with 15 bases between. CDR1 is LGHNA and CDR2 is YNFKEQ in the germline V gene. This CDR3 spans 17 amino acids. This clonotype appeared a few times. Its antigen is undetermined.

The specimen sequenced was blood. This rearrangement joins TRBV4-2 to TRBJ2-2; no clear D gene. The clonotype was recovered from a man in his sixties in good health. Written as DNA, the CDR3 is TGTGCCAGCAGCCTCGATCCGACCGGGCCGAACACCGGGGAGCTGTTTTTT. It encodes CASSLDPTGPNTGELFF.